This TCR beta chain stems from a study of cytomegalovirus exposure and HLA in healthy donors. General observations from the study: The productive fraction for most TCR beta V segments was about 87% or about 30% in an earlier analysis.

The CDR3 has 15 residues. Per germline, CDR1 MNHNS and CDR2 SASEGT. Unmatched junction bases numbered 9, after V lost 7 bases and J lost 1 base. The PCR contained 60 Vbeta and 13 Jbeta primers. TCRdb keeps only in-frame clones here, not all; method: immunoSEQ multiplex PCR. This sample's table reports under 150,000 clones. All donors participated as healthy donors of bone marrow. As regards this clone: Its antigen is as yet unknown.

This sequence joins TRBV6-1 and TRBJ1-1; 7 bases fit TRBD1. The TCR was taken from a woman in her sixties in good health and CMV-seronegative. The sequencing sample was made of PBMCs. This chain's CDR3 is CASIISGQPNTEAFF. In DNA, the CDR3 is TGTGCCAGCATTATCTCGGGACAGCCGAACACTGAAGCTTTCTTT.